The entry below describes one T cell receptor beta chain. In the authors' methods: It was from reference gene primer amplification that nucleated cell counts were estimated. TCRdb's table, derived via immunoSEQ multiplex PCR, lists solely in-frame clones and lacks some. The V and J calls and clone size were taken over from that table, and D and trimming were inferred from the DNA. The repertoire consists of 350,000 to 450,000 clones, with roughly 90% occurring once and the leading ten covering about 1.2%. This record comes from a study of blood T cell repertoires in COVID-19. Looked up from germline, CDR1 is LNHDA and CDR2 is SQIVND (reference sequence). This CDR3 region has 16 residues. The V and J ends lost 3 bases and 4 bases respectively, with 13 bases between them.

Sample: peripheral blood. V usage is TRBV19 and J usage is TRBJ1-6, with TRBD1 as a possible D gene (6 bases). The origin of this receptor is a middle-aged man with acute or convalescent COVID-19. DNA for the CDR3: TGTGCCAGTAGTATGGGAACCGACAGGTATAATTCACCCCTCCACTTT. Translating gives CASSMGTDRYNSPLHF.